This TCR beta chain was sequenced for a study of cytomegalovirus exposure and HLA in healthy donors. 13 Jbeta primers and 60 Vbeta primers were used for the PCR. Repertoires were generated with immunoSEQ multiplex PCR, while TCRdb's copy carries only in-frame clones and drops some. The table has about 54,000 clones, more than 75% seen once. Germline assignment: CDR1 KGHSH and CDR2 LQKENI. The CDR3 loop spans 17 amino acids. Trimming stripped 5 bases from V and 0 bases from J, with 17 bases between. As concerns this clone: The antigen remains unidentified.

Study-level points and caveats: Association of about 17,000 TCR beta sequences with HLA alleles was found at 0.05 false discovery rate in a later analysis.

This rearrangement joins TRBV18 to TRBJ1-3; D unclear. This TCR was recovered from a female donor in good health and CMV-seronegative. Sequenced sample: PBMCs. CDR3 protein: CASSSSNSPSSGNTIYF. The CDR3 DNA reads as TGTGCCAGCTCATCCTCGAACAGTCCGTCCTCTGGAAACACCATATATTTT. The entire variable domain, with the rest obtained from reference TRBV18 and TRBJ1-3, is as follows: NAGVMQNPRHLVRRRGQEARLRCSPMKGHSHVYWYRQLPEEGLKFMVYLQKENIIDESGMPKERFSAEFPKEGPSILRIQQVVRGDSAAYFCASSSSNSPSSGNTIYFGEGSWLTVV.